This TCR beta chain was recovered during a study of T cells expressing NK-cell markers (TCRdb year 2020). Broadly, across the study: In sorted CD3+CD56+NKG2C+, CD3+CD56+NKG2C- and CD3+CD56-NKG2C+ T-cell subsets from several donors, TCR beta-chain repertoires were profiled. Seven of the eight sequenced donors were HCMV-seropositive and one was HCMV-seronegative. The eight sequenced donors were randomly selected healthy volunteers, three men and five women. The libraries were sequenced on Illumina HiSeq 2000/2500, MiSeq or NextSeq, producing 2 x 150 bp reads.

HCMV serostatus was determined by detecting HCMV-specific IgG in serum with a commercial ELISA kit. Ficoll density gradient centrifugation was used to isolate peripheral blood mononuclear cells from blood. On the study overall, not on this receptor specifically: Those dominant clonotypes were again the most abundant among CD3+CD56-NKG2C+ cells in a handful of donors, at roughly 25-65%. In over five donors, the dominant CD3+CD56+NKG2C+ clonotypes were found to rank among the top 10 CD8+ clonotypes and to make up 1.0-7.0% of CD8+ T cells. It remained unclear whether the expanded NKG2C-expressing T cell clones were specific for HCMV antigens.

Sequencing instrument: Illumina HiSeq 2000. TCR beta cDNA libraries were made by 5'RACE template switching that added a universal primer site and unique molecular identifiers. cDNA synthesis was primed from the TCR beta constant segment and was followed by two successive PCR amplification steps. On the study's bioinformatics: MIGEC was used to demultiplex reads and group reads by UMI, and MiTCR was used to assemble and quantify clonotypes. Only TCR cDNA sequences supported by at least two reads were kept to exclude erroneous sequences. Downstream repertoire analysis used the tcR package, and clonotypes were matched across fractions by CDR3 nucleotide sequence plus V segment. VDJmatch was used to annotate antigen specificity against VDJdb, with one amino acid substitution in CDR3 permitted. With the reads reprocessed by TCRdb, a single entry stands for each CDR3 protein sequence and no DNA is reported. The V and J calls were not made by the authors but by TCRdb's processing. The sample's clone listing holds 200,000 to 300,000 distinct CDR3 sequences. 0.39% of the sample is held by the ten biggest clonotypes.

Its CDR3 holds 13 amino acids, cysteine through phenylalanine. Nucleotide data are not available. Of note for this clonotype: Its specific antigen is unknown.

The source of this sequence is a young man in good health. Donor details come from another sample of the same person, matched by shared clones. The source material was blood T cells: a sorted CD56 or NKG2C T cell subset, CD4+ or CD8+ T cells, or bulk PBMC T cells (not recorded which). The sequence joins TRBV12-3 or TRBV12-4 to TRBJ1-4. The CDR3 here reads CASSLGGREKLFF.